Sequencing of this T cell receptor (beta chain) was carried out in a study of T-cell reconstitution after alpha-beta-depleted transplantation in children. The length of the CDR3 is 15 residues. Between the trimmed V and J ends, which lost 1 base and 3 bases, there was a span of 12 bases. The germline CDR1 and CDR2 sequences are LGHDT and YNNKEL (reference sequence). The library targeted TCRbeta and was prepared with unique molecular identifiers. TCRdb re-called the PCR reads through MiXCR, storing one row per CDR3 protein. The sample includes about 830,000 distinct CDR3 sequences, about 16% of them seen just once. This clonotype was picked up a small number of times.

The sequence was obtained from a male patient aged 10 to 17 who had a stem cell transplant for acute lymphoblastic leukemia, so the T cells may come from the graft donor. The source material was PBMCs, mostly from graft donor cells, sampled 360 days after TCRalphabeta/CD19-depleted stem cell transplant. V is TRBV3-1 and J is TRBJ1-1; D unresolved. The CDR3 reads CASSQGRWVDTEAFF. The CDR3 DNA reads TGTGCCAGCAGCCAAGGGCGTTGGGTGGACACTGAAGCTTTCTTT.